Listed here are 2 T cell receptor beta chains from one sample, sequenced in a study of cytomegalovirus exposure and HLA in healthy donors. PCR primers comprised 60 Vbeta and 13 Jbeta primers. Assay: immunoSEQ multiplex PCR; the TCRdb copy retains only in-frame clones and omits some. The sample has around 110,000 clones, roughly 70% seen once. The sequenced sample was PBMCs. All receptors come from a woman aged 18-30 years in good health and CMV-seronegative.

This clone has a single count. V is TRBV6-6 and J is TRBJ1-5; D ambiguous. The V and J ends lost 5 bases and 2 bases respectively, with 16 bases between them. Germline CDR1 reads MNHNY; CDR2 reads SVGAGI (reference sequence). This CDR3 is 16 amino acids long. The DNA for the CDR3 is TGTGCCAGCAGTCCCCGGGAGCGGAGTGGCAATCAGCCCCAGCATTTT. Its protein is CASSPRERSGNQPQHF.

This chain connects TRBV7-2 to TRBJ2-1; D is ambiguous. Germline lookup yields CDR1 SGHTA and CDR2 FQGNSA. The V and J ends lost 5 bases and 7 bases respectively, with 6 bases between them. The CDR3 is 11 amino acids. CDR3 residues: CASSPRNEQFF. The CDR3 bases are TGTGCCAGCAGCCCCAGGAATGAGCAGTTCTTC.